This is a list of T cell receptor beta chains from one sample in a study of Ad26.COV2.S vaccination and SARS-CoV-2 variants. Generated by immunoSEQ multiplex PCR, the TCRdb table keeps only in-frame clones and is missing some. This table has 400,000 or so clones, around nine tenths appearing once. Material: peripheral blood, obtained in a trial of Ad26.COV2.S vaccine versus placebo. Receptors originate from a person aged 18 to 59 who received the Ad26.COV2.S COVID-19 vaccine or a placebo. Each CDR3 is given with its conserved first and last residue. D genes are given only for firm matches. Clone size is shown for a subset of rows, as once, few, many or a class of expanded clone.

>NA|TRBJ2-5|TRBV27|NA
TGTGCCAGCAGTTTAGAGCCGATCCGGGGGACCCAGTACTTC
CASSLEPIRGTQYF
>TRBD1|TRBJ1-2|TRBV4-3|NA
TGCGCCAGCAGCCCAGGGGACAGATTAAACTATGGCTACACCTTC
CASSPGDRLNYGYTF
>TRBD2|TRBJ2-5|TRBV9|NA
TGTGCCAGCAGCGTAGCTAGCGGGGCCTCACACTTGGGGACCCAGTACTTC
CASSVASGASHLGTQYF
>TRBD1|TRBJ1-4|TRBV20-1|NA
TGCAGTGCTAGTAACGGACAGGGGACTGAAAAACTGTTTTTT
CSASNGQGTEKLFF
>NA|TRBJ1-2|TRBV19|NA
TGTGCCAGTAGTATAGATCCCCTTGGGGGCTACACCTTC
CASSIDPLGGYTF
>TRBD2|TRBJ2-3|TRBV7-2|NA
TGTGCCAGCAGTCAGCGGGGGGGCAGCGCAGATACGCAGTATTTT
CASSQRGGSADTQYF
>NA|TRBJ1-1|TRBV6-5|NA
TGTGCCAGCATTTACAGGGTTGGCTGGATGAACACTGAAGCTTTCTTT
CASIYRVGWMNTEAFF
>NA|TRBJ2-6|TRBV6-6|NA
TGTGCCAGCAGTCCACTCGGCCAGGGATCTGGGGCCAACGTCCTGACTTTC
CASSPLGQGSGANVLTF
>NA|TRBJ1-2|TRBV4-1|NA
TGCGCCAGCAGCCCCGGACTCTCAGGGTACTATGGCTACACCTTC
CASSPGLSGYYGYTF
>NA|TRBJ1-1|TRBV19|few
TGTGCCAGTACCCGGTGGGGGGATGGCACTGAAGCTTTCTTT
CASTRWGDGTEAFF
>NA|TRBJ1-6|TRBV6-1|once
TGTGCCAGCAGTGCCATATCAGGTCAGATCTATTCACCCCTCCACTTT
CASSAISGQIYSPLHF
>TRBD1|TRBJ1-1|TRBV18|NA
TGTGCCAGCTCACCCTTGACAGGGGGCGAGGGAGGAAGCACTGAAGCTTTCTTT
CASSPLTGGEGGSTEAFF
>TRBD1|TRBJ1-2|TRBV2|NA
TGTGCCAGCAGGACGACTGGACAGGGTGATGGCTACACCTTC
CASRTTGQGDGYTF
>TRBD1|TRBJ2-2|TRBV5-1|NA
TGCGCCAGCAGCGTTGTAGACAGGGCGGCCGGGGAGCTGTTTTTT
CASSVVDRAAGELFF
>NA|TRBJ2-5|TRBV7-8|once
TGTGCCAGCAGCAGCGCCGCGGAAGAGACCCAGTACTTC
CASSSAAEETQYF
>TRBD2|TRBJ2-3|TRBV3-1/TRBV3-2|NA
TGTGCCAGCAGCCAAGTCGCCAAGACTAGCGGGGGGCGGGATACGCAGTATTTT
CASSQVAKTSGGRDTQYF
>NA|TRBJ1-5|TRBV19|NA
TGTGCCAGTAGGCCGCGAGGGTTTAATAGCAATCAGCCCCAGCATTTT
CASRPRGFNSNQPQHF
>NA|TRBJ2-7|TRBV7-9|NA
TGTGCCAGCAGCTATGCGGACAGCGAGCAGTACTTC
CASSYADSEQYF
>NA|TRBJ2-1|TRBV11-2|NA
TGTGCCAGCAGCGTAGGACGAGGAGCGATGCAGTTCTTC
CASSVGRGAMQFF
>TRBD2|TRBJ2-2|TRBV7-8|NA
TGTGCCAGCAGCTTCTTAGCGGGGGCCGGGGAGCTGTTTTTT
CASSFLAGAGELFF
>TRBD1|TRBJ1-2|TRBV7-9|NA
TGTGCCAGCAGCGCGACAGGGGCGGGAGGCTACACCTTC
CASSATGAGGYTF
>NA|TRBJ1-1|TRBV2|NA
TGTGCCAGAACAGGGCTTGGGGACACTGAAGCTTTCTTT
CARTGLGDTEAFF